This note documents a single T cell receptor (beta chain) sequence. No antigen is known for it. Time point given: baseline pretreatment blood. Treatment reported: 15 Gy SBRT to primary tumor, nephrectomy 4 weeks later. Blood was sampled at baseline, 2 weeks and 4 weeks after SBRT. The sample originates from a study of radiation and T cells in renal cell carcinoma. The CDR3 runs 13 residues. The germline V gene has CDR1 MNHEY and CDR2 SVGAGI. V lost 5 bases to trimming and J lost 4 bases, with 11 bases between them. Method: immunoSEQ multiplex PCR; TCRdb's copy keeps in-frame clones and lacks some. The sample records roughly 120,000 clones, roughly 80% being singletons. Study-wide results and limits: Without pretreatment biopsies, baseline tumor clonotype presence was undetermined. From baseline, blood top tumor clonotypes peaked at 2 weeks post-radiation.

V is TRBV6-5 and J is TRBJ2-5, with D perhaps TRBD1 or TRBD2 (6 bases each). The source was blood, collected from a patient whose treatment included radiotherapy and nephrectomy. This TCR came from a woman aged 55-69 years with renal cell carcinoma. The CDR3 sequence is CASSPRGGETQYF. CDR3 sequence (DNA): TGTGCCAGCAGTCCCAGGGGAGGAGAGACCCAGTACTTC.